This T cell receptor beta chain originates from a study of blood T cell repertoires in COVID-19. Study details: The origin of the acute and convalescent COVID-19 samples was the United States, Italy and Spain. The analysed material was cDNA or gDNA that came from T cells, B-cell-depleted T cells, or PBMCs.

Methods used by the authors: Reference gene primer amplification gave nucleated cell count estimates. Sequencing was performed with immunoSEQ multiplex PCR; in TCRdb, only in-frame clones are kept and a portion is missing. The V and J calls and clone size were taken over from that table, and D and trimming were inferred from the DNA. This sample has some 180,000 clones, with about four fifths found just once. The CDR3 is 14 residues long. Trimming took 8 bases from V and 6 from J; bases not matched to a gene: 12. CDR1 and CDR2 from the germline V gene are LGHNT and FRNRAP. The J gene is TRBJ2-7, the V gene TRBV12-5, with 8 bases aligning to TRBD2. Specimen: peripheral blood. The TCR comes from an elderly woman with acute or convalescent COVID-19. CDR3 in amino acids: CASTPGLGALEQYF. The CDR3 coding sequence is TGTGCTAGTACCCCGGGACTAGGAGCCCTCGAGCAGTACTTC.